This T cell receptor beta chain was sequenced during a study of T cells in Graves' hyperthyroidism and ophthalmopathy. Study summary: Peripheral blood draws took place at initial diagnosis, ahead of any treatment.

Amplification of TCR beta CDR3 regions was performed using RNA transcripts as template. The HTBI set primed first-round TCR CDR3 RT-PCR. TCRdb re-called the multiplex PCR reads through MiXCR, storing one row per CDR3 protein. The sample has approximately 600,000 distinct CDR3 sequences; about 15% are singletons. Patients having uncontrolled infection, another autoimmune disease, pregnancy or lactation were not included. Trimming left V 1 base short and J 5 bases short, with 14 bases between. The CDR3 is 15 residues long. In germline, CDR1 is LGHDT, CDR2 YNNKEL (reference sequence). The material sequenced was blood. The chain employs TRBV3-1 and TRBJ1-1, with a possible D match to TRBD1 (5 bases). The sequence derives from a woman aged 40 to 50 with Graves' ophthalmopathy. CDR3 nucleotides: TGTGCCAGCAGCCAAGGGGGGTTTGTGCGGACTGAAGCTTTCTTT. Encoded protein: CASSQGGFVRTEAFF.